The T cell receptor beta chain under discussion was sequenced for a study of blood T cells in healthy people across ages. The ends were cut back, 5 bases at V and 14 bases at J, with 26 bases in the middle. The CDR3 runs 15 residues. CDR1 and CDR2 from the germline V gene are SGHTA and FQGNSA. Primers used in a second PCR of roughly 6 to 12 cycles were a sample-barcoded 5' primer and a J-beta primer mix. TCRdb recomputed calls from the 5' RACE reads with MiXCR, one row per CDR3 protein. Counted here are roughly 720,000 distinct CDR3 sequences, about 55% occurring once; the ten biggest clones make up approximately 40%. This clonotype occurred a few times.

The sample taken for sequencing was blood. This receptor was obtained from a man at least 80 years old in good health. V and J are TRBV7-2 and TRBJ2-3, with D unresolved. CDR3 bases: TGTGCCAGCAGCCCCATTAGGAGTCAGCACAGAGACGCGTATTTT. It yields the protein CASSPIRSQHRDAYF.